This T cell receptor beta chain was identified in a study of T cells after yellow fever vaccination. TCRdb used MiXCR to reprocess the 5' RACE reads, holding one entry per CDR3 protein. The sample contains 150,000 to 200,000 distinct CDR3 sequences, 9.5% to 12% of which appear only once. Sequences were derived from CD8+ T cells sorted from PBMCs, sampled 15 days after the yellow fever booster vaccination. This TCR was sampled from a man between 18 and 35 years old who received the YFV17D yellow fever vaccine.

CDR3 nucleotides: TGTGCCAGCTCACCGAGGGGGGGCGAATACACTGAAGCTTTCTTT. As protein: CASSPRGGEYTEAFF. The gene calls are TRBV18 and TRBJ1-1, with a possible D match to TRBD1 (6 bases). The CDR3 length is 15 residues. Germline lookup yields CDR1 KGHSH and CDR2 LQKENI. Trimming shortened V by 3 bases and J by 3 bases, and 14 bases separated the two germline ends.